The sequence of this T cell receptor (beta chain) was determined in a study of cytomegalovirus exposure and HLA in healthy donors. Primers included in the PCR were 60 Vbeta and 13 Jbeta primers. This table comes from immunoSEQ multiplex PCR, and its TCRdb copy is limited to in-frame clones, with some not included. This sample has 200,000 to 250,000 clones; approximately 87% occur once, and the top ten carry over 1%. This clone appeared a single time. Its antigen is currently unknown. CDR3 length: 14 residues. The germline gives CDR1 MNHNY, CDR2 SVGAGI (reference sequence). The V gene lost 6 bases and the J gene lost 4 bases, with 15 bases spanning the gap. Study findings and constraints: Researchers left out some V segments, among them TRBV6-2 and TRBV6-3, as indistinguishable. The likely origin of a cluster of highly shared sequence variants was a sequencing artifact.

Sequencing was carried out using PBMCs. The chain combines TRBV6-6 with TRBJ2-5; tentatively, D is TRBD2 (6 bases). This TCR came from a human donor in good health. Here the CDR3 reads CASRDSGLGETQYF. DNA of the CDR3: TGTGCCAGCAGAGATAGCGGCCTGGGAGAGACCCAGTACTTC.